This TCR beta chain was retrieved from a study of cytomegalovirus exposure and HLA in healthy donors. Findings and caveats of the study: Rarity held for most TCR sequences, but there were some public TCRs that occurred in many donors.

J was trimmed by 8 bases and V by 6 bases; bases with no gene match: 11. Germline CDR1 and CDR2: ENHRY and SYGVKD. The CDR3 spans 15 residues. This clone appeared a few times. The antigen remains undetermined. This PCR relied on a set of 60 Vbeta primers and 13 Jbeta primers. Data came from immunoSEQ multiplex PCR; TCRdb stores just in-frame clones and leaves some out. Of approximately 290,000 clones listed, 80% were seen once; the top ten hold over 0.3%. Sequencing used PBMCs. The clonotype comes from a girl aged 2 to 10 in good health and CMV-seronegative. J is TRBJ1-4 and V is TRBV10-3; 8 bases align to TRBD1. CDR3 nucleotides: TGTGCCATCAGCCCTACTGGACAGGGTGGGGAAAAACTGTTTTTT. Its protein is CAISPTGQGGEKLFF.